The 4 T cell receptor beta chains in this list originate from one sample, sequenced in a study of blood T cell repertoires in COVID-19. Sequencing used immunoSEQ multiplex PCR; TCRdb keeps in-frame clones, though not all of them. The table shows some 180,000 clones, with around 89% occurring only once. Material: peripheral blood. The source of these receptors is a man aged 35-49 years with active or convalescent COVID-19.

V is TRBV4-3 and J is TRBJ2-7; TRBD2 might be the D (5 bases). Trimming stripped 0 bases from V and 2 bases from J, with 17 bases between. Germline V gene sequence: CDR1 LGHNA, CDR2 YSLEER. There are 17 residues in the CDR3. DNA of the CDR3: TGCGCCAGCAGCCAAGATGCGAGCGGCTACTCACCCTACGAGCAGTACTTC. Encoded protein: CASSQDASGYSPYEQYF.

This clone has only a few counts. CDR3 protein: CASSSRTSGYEQYF. Here the CDR3 DNA reads TGCGCCAGCAGCTCCCGGACTAGCGGCTACGAGCAGTACTTC. This chain links TRBV5-1 with TRBJ2-7, with TRBD2 matching 10 bases. With 3 bases clipped from V and 3 bases from J, the junction kept 3 bases outside the gene matches. This CDR3 is 14 amino acids long. Germline CDR1 reads SGHRS; CDR2 reads YFSETQ. Drawing the rest from reference TRBV5-1 and TRBJ2-7, the complete variable domain is KAGVTQTPRYLIKTRGQQVTLSCSPISGHRSVSWYQQTPGQGLQFLFEYFSETQRNKGNFPGRFSGRQFSNSRSEMNVSTLELGDSALYLCASSSRTSGYEQYFGPGTRLTVT.

The chain combines TRBV7-2 with TRBJ1-2; a weak D match, TRBD1 (6 bases). Trimming stripped 5 bases from V and 2 bases from J, with 18 bases between. This CDR3 is built from 16 residues. Germline V CDR1 and CDR2: SGHTA, FQGNSA. CDR3 DNA: TGTGCCAGCAGCCCTGCAGGGGACAAATCGAACTATGGCTACACCTTC. Its protein product is CASSPAGDKSNYGYTF.

V and J are TRBV7-2 and TRBJ1-3, with 10 nucleotides matching TRBD1. With 4 bases clipped from V and 0 bases from J, the junction kept 9 bases outside the gene matches. This CDR3 is built from 18 residues. Germline CDR1 SGHTA, CDR2 FQGNSA. The CDR3 is CASSSQRGQGTSGNTIYF. The CDR3 DNA follows: TGTGCCAGCAGCTCCCAAAGGGGACAGGGGACCTCTGGAAACACCATATATTTT.